This is a list of T cell receptor beta chains from one sample in a study of T cells in Graves' hyperthyroidism and ophthalmopathy. Each CDR3 protein gets one entry after TCRdb re-called the multiplex PCR reads with MiXCR. The table shows fewer than 600,000 distinct CDR3 sequences, with 12% to 15% occurring only once. Sample: blood. These receptor sequences come from a woman aged 40 to 50 with Graves' hyperthyroidism. Both conserved end residues are part of each CDR3. Each record gives: CDR3 protein, CDR3 DNA, clone size, J gene, D gene, V gene. The D gene is left open where the match is weak. The size of a clone is reported for some rows only, either as once, few or many, or as a class for expanded clones.

cdr3_aa: CASSLTYLGSGGQPQHF
cdr3_nt: TGTGCCAGCAGCTTAACTTATTTGGGCAGTGGAGGACAGCCCCAGCATTTT
clone_size: -
j_call: TRBJ1-5
d_call: -
v_call: TRBV7-2

cdr3_aa: CSARIAGNGTDTQYF
cdr3_nt: TGCAGTGCTAGAATAGCGGGAAATGGGACAGATACGCAGTATTTT
clone_size: many
j_call: TRBJ2-3
d_call: TRBD2
v_call: TRBV20-1

cdr3_aa: CASSSSLRMGTEAFF
cdr3_nt: TGTGCCAGCAGCTCCTCTCTCAGGATGGGGACTGAAGCTTTCTTT
clone_size: -
j_call: TRBJ1-1
d_call: -
v_call: TRBV5-6

cdr3_aa: CSASGGLAGVENEQFF
cdr3_nt: TGCAGTGCTAGTGGGGGACTAGCGGGAGTTGAAAATGAGCAGTTCTTC
clone_size: many
j_call: TRBJ2-1
d_call: TRBD2
v_call: TRBV20-1

cdr3_aa: CASRPRGVIAGELFF
cdr3_nt: TGTGCCAGCCGCCCTAGGGGGGTTATTGCCGGGGAGCTGTTTTTT
clone_size: -
j_call: TRBJ2-2
d_call: -
v_call: TRBV28

cdr3_aa: CASSPGQAYGYTF
cdr3_nt: TGTGCCAGCTCACCAGGACAGGCCTATGGCTACACCTTC
clone_size: many
j_call: TRBJ1-2
d_call: TRBD1
v_call: TRBV18

cdr3_aa: CASSLADFSEAFF
cdr3_nt: TGTGCCAGCAGCTTAGCGGATTTCTCTGAAGCTTTCTTT
clone_size: -
j_call: TRBJ1-1
d_call: -
v_call: TRBV7-6

cdr3_aa: CSPLNVKLGNEQFF
cdr3_nt: TGCAGTCCATTAAACGTAAAGTTGGGAAATGAGCAGTTCTTC
clone_size: few
j_call: TRBJ2-1
d_call: -
v_call: TRBV20-1

cdr3_aa: CASRSGASGTYEQYF
cdr3_nt: TGTGCCAGCAGATCAGGGGCTAGCGGGACCTACGAGCAGTACTTC
clone_size: many
j_call: TRBJ2-7
d_call: TRBD2
v_call: TRBV6-2/TRBV6-3

cdr3_aa: CASSLRSTTYNEQFF
cdr3_nt: TGTGCCAGCAGCTTACGGTCTACTACCTACAATGAGCAGTTCTTC
clone_size: many
j_call: TRBJ2-1
d_call: -
v_call: TRBV7-3

cdr3_aa: CSAASGTSGYNEQFF
cdr3_nt: TGCAGTGCTGCATCCGGGACTAGCGGATACAATGAGCAGTTCTTC
clone_size: many
j_call: TRBJ2-1
d_call: TRBD2
v_call: TRBV20-1

cdr3_aa: CASSPEGTSTDTQYF
cdr3_nt: TGTGCCAGTAGTCCAGAGGGGACCAGCACAGATACGCAGTATTTT
clone_size: many
j_call: TRBJ2-3
d_call: -
v_call: TRBV19

cdr3_aa: CSARDVRLADSTDTQYF
cdr3_nt: TGCAGTGCTAGAGATGTTAGACTAGCGGATTCCACAGATACGCAGTATTTT
clone_size: many
j_call: TRBJ2-3
d_call: TRBD2
v_call: TRBV20-1

cdr3_aa: CASSDRQSNQPQHF
cdr3_nt: TGTGCCAGCAGTGATCGGCAAAGCAATCAGCCCCAGCATTTT
clone_size: -
j_call: TRBJ1-5
d_call: -
v_call: TRBV2

cdr3_aa: CAGRGPISPLHF
cdr3_nt: TGTGCAGGGAGGGGCCCGATTTCACCCCTCCACTTT
clone_size: many
j_call: TRBJ1-6
d_call: -
v_call: TRBV2

cdr3_aa: CASSSAGTGANQPQHF
cdr3_nt: TGTGCCAGCAGCTCAGCCGGGACAGGGGCCAATCAGCCCCAGCATTTT
clone_size: -
j_call: TRBJ1-5
d_call: TRBD1
v_call: TRBV2

cdr3_aa: CASSLVLSGANALTF
cdr3_nt: TGCGCCAGCAGCTTGGTACTCTCTGGGGCCAACGCCCTGACTTTC
clone_size: -
j_call: TRBJ2-6
d_call: -
v_call: TRBV5-1

cdr3_aa: CSAGIEYGNTIYF
cdr3_nt: TGCAGCGCCGGCATAGAATACGGAAACACCATATATTTT
clone_size: -
j_call: TRBJ1-3
d_call: -
v_call: TRBV29-1

cdr3_aa: CASSLSGTYQETQYF
cdr3_nt: TGTGCCAGCAGCCTAAGCGGGACGTACCAAGAGACCCAGTACTTC
clone_size: many
j_call: TRBJ2-5
d_call: TRBD2
v_call: TRBV3-1

cdr3_aa: CSAVTGHQNSPLHF
cdr3_nt: TGCAGTGCCGTGACAGGTCACCAGAATTCACCCCTCCACTTT
clone_size: many
j_call: TRBJ1-6
d_call: -
v_call: TRBV20-1

cdr3_aa: CSASSGEQYF
cdr3_nt: TGCAGTGCTAGTTCTGGGGAGCAGTACTTC
clone_size: few
j_call: TRBJ2-7
d_call: -
v_call: TRBV20-1

cdr3_aa: CASSVKWDRAAPVYGYTF
cdr3_nt: TGTGCCAGCAGCGTAAAATGGGACAGGGCCGCCCCGGTGTATGGCTACACCTTC
clone_size: many
j_call: TRBJ1-2
d_call: TRBD1
v_call: TRBV7-9

cdr3_aa: CASSQEGQGELYEQYF
cdr3_nt: TGCGCCAGCAGCCAAGAGGGACAGGGAGAATTGTACGAGCAGTACTTC
clone_size: few
j_call: TRBJ2-7
d_call: TRBD1
v_call: TRBV4-1

cdr3_aa: CASSQRGTGLATEAFF
cdr3_nt: TGTGCCAGCAGCCAACGAGGGACAGGGTTGGCCACTGAAGCTTTCTTT
clone_size: many
j_call: TRBJ1-1
d_call: TRBD1
v_call: TRBV3-1

cdr3_aa: CASSYPRQDTEAFF
cdr3_nt: TGTGCCAGCAGTTATCCCCGACAAGACACTGAAGCTTTCTTT
clone_size: many
j_call: TRBJ1-1
d_call: -
v_call: TRBV27

cdr3_aa: CSARPGRDTGELFF
cdr3_nt: TGCAGTGCTAGACCCGGGAGGGACACCGGGGAGCTGTTTTTT
clone_size: many
j_call: TRBJ2-2
d_call: TRBD2
v_call: TRBV20-1

cdr3_aa: CAWTSLNEQFF
cdr3_nt: TGTGCCTGGACTAGTCTCAATGAGCAGTTCTTC
clone_size: many
j_call: TRBJ2-1
d_call: -
v_call: TRBV30

cdr3_aa: CASSLAATNLYEQYF
cdr3_nt: TGTGCCAGCAGCTTAGCCGCGACTAACCTTTACGAGCAGTACTTC
clone_size: many
j_call: TRBJ2-7
d_call: -
v_call: TRBV11-2

cdr3_aa: CASSHRDGELFF
cdr3_nt: TGCGCCAGCAGCCACAGGGACGGGGAGCTGTTTTTT
clone_size: -
j_call: TRBJ2-2
d_call: -
v_call: TRBV5-1

cdr3_aa: CASSQVPAGDTDTQYF
cdr3_nt: TGCGCCAGCAGCCAAGTCCCGGCAGGGGACACAGATACGCAGTATTTT
clone_size: -
j_call: TRBJ2-3
d_call: -
v_call: TRBV4-1

cdr3_aa: CASSPKDREPYEQYF
cdr3_nt: TGTGCCAGCAGCCCTAAGGACAGGGAGCCCTACGAGCAGTACTTC
clone_size: -
j_call: TRBJ2-7
d_call: TRBD1
v_call: TRBV11-3

cdr3_aa: CASSYQDTGELFF
cdr3_nt: TGTGCCAGCAGTTACCAGGACACCGGGGAGCTGTTTTTT
clone_size: many
j_call: TRBJ2-2
d_call: -
v_call: TRBV6-5

cdr3_aa: CASSPEGYNEQFF
cdr3_nt: TGTGCCAGCTCACCGGAGGGTTACAATGAGCAGTTCTTC
clone_size: many
j_call: TRBJ2-1
d_call: -
v_call: TRBV18

cdr3_aa: CASSFDYTSEGSLREAFF
cdr3_nt: TGTGCCAGCAGTTTTGACTATACCTCAGAGGGGAGTCTAAGGGAAGCTTTCTTT
clone_size: many
j_call: TRBJ1-1
d_call: -
v_call: TRBV28

cdr3_aa: CASSLGTGFQETQYF
cdr3_nt: TGTGCCAGCAGCTTGGGGACAGGGTTTCAAGAGACCCAGTACTTC
clone_size: -
j_call: TRBJ2-5
d_call: TRBD1
v_call: TRBV11-2

cdr3_aa: CASSVEGQMGNTIYF
cdr3_nt: TGTGCCAGCAGCGTAGAAGGACAGATGGGAAACACCATATATTTT
clone_size: -
j_call: TRBJ1-3
d_call: -
v_call: TRBV9

cdr3_aa: CASSSTTGLNEKLFF
cdr3_nt: TGTGCCAGCAGTTCCACGACAGGCCTTAATGAAAAACTGTTTTTT
clone_size: few
j_call: TRBJ1-4
d_call: -
v_call: TRBV27

cdr3_aa: CATRQTGSAEQFF
cdr3_nt: TGTGCCACCAGGCAGACAGGGTCGGCTGAGCAGTTCTTC
clone_size: many
j_call: TRBJ2-1
d_call: TRBD1
v_call: TRBV15

cdr3_aa: CASSQESGFPNEQFF
cdr3_nt: TGTGCCAGCAGCCAAGAGAGCGGGTTCCCTAATGAGCAGTTCTTC
clone_size: few
j_call: TRBJ2-1
d_call: -
v_call: TRBV4-2

cdr3_aa: CASSRGDRGFDEQFF
cdr3_nt: TGTGCCAGCAGCCGGGGAGACAGGGGGTTCGATGAGCAGTTCTTC
clone_size: -
j_call: TRBJ2-1
d_call: TRBD1
v_call: TRBV7-9

cdr3_aa: CASSEGTSGMNEQFF
cdr3_nt: TGCGCCAGCAGTGAGGGGACTAGCGGGATGAATGAGCAGTTCTTC
clone_size: few
j_call: TRBJ2-1
d_call: TRBD2
v_call: TRBV10-2

cdr3_aa: CASSVEKTSGTGELFF
cdr3_nt: TGTGCCAGCAGCGTAGAAAAGACATCTGGGACCGGGGAGCTGTTTTTT
clone_size: few
j_call: TRBJ2-2
d_call: -
v_call: TRBV9

cdr3_aa: CAIRTVDGVSDEQFF
cdr3_nt: TGTGCCATCAGGACCGTAGACGGGGTTTCAGATGAGCAGTTCTTC
clone_size: many
j_call: TRBJ2-1
d_call: -
v_call: TRBV10-3

cdr3_aa: CASSLSTGMNTIYF
cdr3_nt: TGTGCCAGCAGTTTAAGCACTGGAATGAACACCATATATTTT
clone_size: few
j_call: TRBJ1-3
d_call: -
v_call: TRBV28

cdr3_aa: CASTNDRGRSYNSPLHF
cdr3_nt: TGTGCCAGCACCAACGACCGGGGGAGATCCTATAATTCACCCCTCCACTTT
clone_size: many
j_call: TRBJ1-6
d_call: -
v_call: TRBV5-8

cdr3_aa: CASSPPGQGGYGYTF
cdr3_nt: TGTGCCAGCAGCCCGCCGGGACAGGGAGGCTATGGCTACACCTTC
clone_size: many
j_call: TRBJ1-2
d_call: TRBD1
v_call: TRBV9

cdr3_aa: CASSSYTHGEQYF
cdr3_nt: TGTGCCAGCAGCTCCTATACCCATGGGGAGCAGTACTTC
clone_size: many
j_call: TRBJ2-7
d_call: -
v_call: TRBV11-2

cdr3_aa: CAISDTASNQPQHF
cdr3_nt: TGTGCCATCAGTGATACCGCCAGCAATCAGCCCCAGCATTTT
clone_size: many
j_call: TRBJ1-5
d_call: -
v_call: TRBV10-3

cdr3_aa: CVSSPGQGLENEQFF
cdr3_nt: TGTGTCAGCAGCCCAGGACAGGGTTTGGAGAATGAGCAGTTCTTC
clone_size: few
j_call: TRBJ2-1
d_call: TRBD1
v_call: TRBV11-3

cdr3_aa: CASSLRGTSGTYNEQFF
cdr3_nt: TGTGCCAGCAGTTTAAGGGGGACTAGCGGGACCTACAATGAGCAGTTCTTC
clone_size: many
j_call: TRBJ2-1
d_call: TRBD2
v_call: TRBV27

cdr3_aa: CASKALHAGSNQPQHF
cdr3_nt: TGTGCCAGCAAGGCCCTGCACGCCGGTAGCAATCAGCCCCAGCATTTT
clone_size: -
j_call: TRBJ1-5
d_call: -
v_call: TRBV19

cdr3_aa: CASSLEAGGLFSYNEQFF
cdr3_nt: TGTGCCAGCAGCTTAGAAGCGGGAGGCCTTTTCTCCTACAATGAGCAGTTCTTC
clone_size: -
j_call: TRBJ2-1
d_call: TRBD2
v_call: TRBV7-9